This T cell receptor (beta chain) was captured by sequencing in a study of Ad26.COV2.S vaccination and SARS-CoV-2 variants. Looking at the study overall: Doses of Ad26.COV2.S were injected into muscle once or twice, 56 days apart. Study-wide results and caveats: The TCR breadth and depth analyses may have produced an underestimate of total T cell responses.

Documented treatment: some 19 received Ad26.COV2.S at low or high dose, single or two shots; roughly five received placebo; per-sample allocation not given. Repertoires come from day 63 after the first vaccine or placebo injection. Assay used: immunoSEQ multiplex PCR; TCRdb lists only in-frame clones, some missing. The sample includes over 400,000 clones, 85% to 90% of them seen just once. The length of the CDR3 is 12 residues. CDR1 is LNHDA, CDR2 SQIVND, per germline (reference sequence). Trimming took off 6 bases at V and 8 bases at J, with 11 bases between the two ends. Notes on this clone: What it binds is unknown.

This receptor was identified in a person between 18 and 65 years old who received the Ad26.COV2.S COVID-19 vaccine or a placebo. Source: peripheral blood, taken in a trial of Ad26.COV2.S vaccine versus placebo. The genes are TRBV19 and TRBJ2-1, with D perhaps matching TRBD2 (6 bases). The CDR3 DNA reads as TGTGCCAGTAGGGACTATCTTCATGAGCAGTTCTTC. This gives the protein CASRDYLHEQFF.